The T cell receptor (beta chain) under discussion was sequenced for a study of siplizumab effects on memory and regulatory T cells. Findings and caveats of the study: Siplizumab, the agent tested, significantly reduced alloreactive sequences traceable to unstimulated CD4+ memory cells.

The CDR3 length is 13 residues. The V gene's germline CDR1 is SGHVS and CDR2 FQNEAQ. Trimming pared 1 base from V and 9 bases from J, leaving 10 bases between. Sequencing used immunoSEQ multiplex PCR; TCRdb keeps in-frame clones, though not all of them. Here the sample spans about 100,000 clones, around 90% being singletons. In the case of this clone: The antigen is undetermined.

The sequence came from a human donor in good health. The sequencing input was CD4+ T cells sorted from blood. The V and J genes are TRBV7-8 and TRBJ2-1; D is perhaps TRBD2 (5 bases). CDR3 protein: CASSLGRSLEQFF. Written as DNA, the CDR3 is TGTGCCAGCAGCTTAGGGAGGTCTCTTGAGCAGTTCTTC.